This T cell receptor (beta chain) was captured in a study of identical twins. TCRdb re-called the 5' RACE reads with MiXCR, one entry per CDR3 protein. The sample has 500,000 to 550,000 distinct CDR3 sequences, roughly 21% seen once. With 3 bases removed from V and 2 bases from J, the gap between germline ends came to 3 bases. CDR1 is SGHDT and CDR2 is YYEEEE in the germline V gene. This CDR3 comprises 12 residues. This sample also appeared in a second study, on T cells expressing NK-cell markers. As that study records: Source material for TCR beta repertoires consisted of sorted CD3+CD56+NKG2C+, CD3+CD56+NKG2C- and CD3+CD56-NKG2C+ T cells.

The gene calls are TRBV5-6 and TRBJ1-5, with D hard to call. Sequencing was done on a sample of CD4+ T cells sorted from blood. The TCR originated in a young woman in good health. The CDR3: CASSYRNQPQHF. CDR3 DNA sequence: TGTGCCAGCAGCTATCGCAATCAGCCCCAGCATTTT.